These T cell receptor beta chains were read from a single sample in a study of cytomegalovirus exposure and HLA in healthy donors. Clones were sequenced by immunoSEQ multiplex PCR, and TCRdb holds only the in-frame ones, with some missing. Here the sample spans fewer than 150,000 clones, around three quarters being singletons. The sample taken for sequencing was PBMCs. All receptors derive from a middle-aged man in good health and CMV-seropositive. CDR3s include the opening cysteine and the closing phenylalanine or tryptophan. Size tells how often a clone was seen (once, few, many) or the class of an expanded clone, and some rows leave it out.

clone size: NA
V gene: TRBV4-1
CDR3 protein: CASSQTSEGVRATDTQYF

clone size: NA
V gene: TRBV29-1
CDR3 protein: CSVEGGVEAFF

clone size: NA
V gene: TRBV11-2
CDR3 protein: CASSSQVRQDYGYTF

clone size: few
V gene: TRBV6-5
CDR3 protein: CASSPQGRTGELFF

clone size: NA
V gene: TRBV19
CDR3 protein: CASSGVAGGGETQYF

clone size: NA
V gene: TRBV28
CDR3 protein: CASSLPTTSGTEAFF

clone size: NA
V gene: TRBV27
CDR3 protein: CASSSFGQGYPGEQYF

clone size: few
V gene: TRBV5-1
CDR3 protein: CASSSDRGRETQYF

clone size: few
V gene: TRBV5-1
CDR3 protein: CASSPGLSYEQYF

clone size: NA
V gene: TRBV6-5
CDR3 protein: CASSPTGSGQPQHF

clone size: NA
V gene: TRBV10-3
CDR3 protein: CAISEFSGEDTQYF

clone size: NA
V gene: TRBV28
CDR3 protein: CASSSINRGLYGYTF

clone size: NA
V gene: TRBV5-8
CDR3 protein: CASSRGYGGELFF

clone size: NA
V gene: TRBV2
CDR3 protein: CASRRSPGQGGNTIYF

clone size: NA
V gene: TRBV9
CDR3 protein: CASVRANYGYTF

clone size: NA
V gene: TRBV6-1
CDR3 protein: CASSEDGIRGGYTF

clone size: NA
V gene: TRBV2
CDR3 protein: CASSEALRGEGGQFF

clone size: NA
V gene: TRBV7-6
CDR3 protein: CASSLGPDEQFF

clone size: NA
V gene: TRBV5-1
CDR3 protein: CASSRVSSYNEQFF

clone size: NA
V gene: TRBV29-1
CDR3 protein: CSVRGDSETQYF

clone size: NA
V gene: TRBV7-3
CDR3 protein: CASSPSNRGGTEAFF

clone size: NA
V gene: TRBV6-5
CDR3 protein: CASSYSGQGGYTF

clone size: NA
V gene: TRBV11-3
CDR3 protein: CASGAGGPSETQYF

clone size: NA
V gene: TRBV10-2
CDR3 protein: CASSAFKNEKLFF

clone size: NA
V gene: TRBV7-6
CDR3 protein: CASSLAAGGIPGELFF

clone size: few
V gene: TRBV5-1
CDR3 protein: CASSKGDLSTYEQYF

clone size: NA
V gene: TRBV5-1
CDR3 protein: CASSLVAGGPQETQYF

clone size: NA
V gene: TRBV28
CDR3 protein: CASSLYAGYGYTF

clone size: NA
V gene: TRBV6-5
CDR3 protein: CASSYQREYGNEQFF

clone size: few
V gene: TRBV27
CDR3 protein: CASSPSLAGGPRKQYF

clone size: NA
V gene: TRBV10-1
CDR3 protein: CASSRWTGQGTEAFF

clone size: NA
V gene: TRBV11-2
CDR3 protein: CASSGGTSGRAGNEQFF